These 27 T cell receptor beta chains came from one sample sequenced in a study of blood T cell repertoires in COVID-19. Produced via immunoSEQ multiplex PCR; TCRdb's table is partial and in-frame only. The sample contains fewer than 450,000 clones, roughly 89% of which appear only once. Sequencing was done on a sample of peripheral blood. These receptors originate from a woman aged 18 to 35 who had recovered from COVID-19.

The chain combines TRBV7-6 with TRBJ2-2; no definite D call. Germline V gene lookup returns CDR1 SGHVS and CDR2 FNYEAQ. V dropped 3 bases and J dropped 4 bases, with 12 bases sitting between them. This CDR3 has 15 residues. The CDR3 nucleotides read TGTGCCAGCAGCTTTAGGCAGCGATGCACCGGGGAGCTGTTTTTT. Its protein is CASSFRQRCTGELFF. The full variable domain, rest sourced from reference TRBV7-6 and TRBJ2-2, is GAGVSQSPRYKVTKRGQDVALRCDPISGHVSLYWYRQALGQGPEFLTYFNYEAQQDKSGLPNDRFSAERPEGSISTLTIQRTEQRDSAMYRCASSFRQRCTGELFFGEGSRLTVL.

V gene TRBV4-3 combines with J gene TRBJ2-1; 10 bases fit TRBD2. CDR1 is LGHNA, CDR2 YSLEER, per germline. V lost 4 bases and J lost 7; bases outside the gene matches: 16. This CDR3 contains 18 residues. CDR3 protein: CASSPLGRAGGPSNEQFF. CDR3 DNA sequence: TGCGCCAGCAGCCCCCTGGGAAGAGCGGGAGGGCCCTCTAATGAGCAGTTCTTC.

The chain joins TRBV6-1 to TRBJ1-1, with TRBD1 matching 8 bases. CDR1 MNHNS and CDR2 SASEGT come from the germline V gene. This CDR3 has 14 residues. The V and J ends lost 3 bases and 4 bases, in that order; junction bases with no gene match: 4. DNA of the CDR3: TGTGCCAGCAGTGAGGGACAGGCGGCCACTGAAGCTTTCTTT. This translates into CASSEGQAATEAFF.

The rearrangement links TRBV11-3 to TRBJ1-2, with a possible D match to TRBD1 (6 bases). Trimming shortened V by 0 bases and J by 7 bases, and 9 bases separated the two germline ends. Looked up from germline, CDR1 is SGHNT and CDR2 is YENEEA. CDR3 length: 13 amino acids. CDR3 nucleotides: TGTGCCAGCAGCTTAGAAGGGGGAGCTGGCTACACCTTC. It encodes CASSLEGGAGYTF.

The chain carries TRBV25-1 and TRBJ1-6, with D possibly being TRBD1 (6 bases). The CDR3 contains 16 residues. Germline CDR1 and CDR2: MGHDK and SYGVNS. Trimming stripped 2 bases from V and 3 bases from J, with 11 bases between. The CDR3: CASSEAAGVYNSPLHF. For the CDR3, the DNA is TGTGCCAGCAGTGAAGCGGCAGGGGTCTATAATTCACCCCTCCACTTT.

The rearrangement uses TRBV5-5 and TRBJ2-5, with 7 bases identical to TRBD1. The CDR3 loop spans 14 amino acids. V dropped 5 bases and J dropped 5; count of bases not matched to a gene: 9. CDR1 is SGHKS, CDR2 YYEKEE, per germline (reference sequence). The CDR3 reads CASRLPGQRETQYF. Written as DNA, the CDR3 is TGTGCCAGCAGGTTACCGGGACAGAGGGAGACCCAGTACTTC.

The J gene is TRBJ1-2, the V gene TRBV18; 12 positions agree with TRBD1. Germline-derived CDR1 and CDR2 are KGHSH and LQKENI. The V gene end was trimmed by 3 bases and the J gene end by 4 bases; junction bases not matched to a gene: 9. The CDR3 has 17 amino acids. CDR3 loop: CASSPNRDRGLGYGYTF. The CDR3 region has the DNA TGTGCCAGCTCACCCAACCGGGACAGGGGGCTAGGCTATGGCTACACCTTC.

This clone showed up just once. This rearrangement joins TRBV7-6 to TRBJ2-1; weak D call: TRBD2 (6 bases). Trimming removed 5 bases at V and 0 bases at J, with 11 bases between. The CDR3 extends over 15 amino acids. Per germline, CDR1 SGHVS and CDR2 FNYEAQ. This CDR3 is CASSPPEGSYNEQFF. The CDR3 DNA is TGTGCCAGCAGCCCCCCGGAGGGCTCCTACAATGAGCAGTTCTTC.

This chain uses TRBV6-2 or TRBV6-3 with TRBJ2-1, with a weak D call TRBD2 (5 bases). V lost 4 bases and J lost 8, with 21 bases in between. The germline gives CDR1 MNHEY, CDR2 SVGEGT. This CDR3 contains 16 residues. CDR3: CASSSPTILGLDEQFF. The CDR3 nucleotides read TGTGCCAGCAGTTCCCCGACTATACTTGGACTCGATGAGCAGTTCTTC.

The gene calls are TRBV11-3 and TRBJ1-1, with 9 positions matching TRBD1. Germline CDR1 reads SGHNT; CDR2 reads YENEEA. J gave up 5 bases and V 5 bases, and 6 bases lay outside the gene matches. The CDR3 is made up of 14 amino acids. CDR3 amino acids: CASSPRTGDTEAFF. CDR3 in DNA: TGTGCCAGCAGCCCCAGGACAGGGGATACTGAAGCTTTCTTT.

This clone appeared a few times. The chain combines TRBV6-2 or TRBV6-3 with TRBJ2-1; TRBD2 matches at 15 bases. Trimming cost V 6 bases and J 15 bases; bases outside gene matches: 6. This CDR3 has 13 residues. CDR1 is MNHEY, CDR2 SVGEGT, per germline. CDR3 in amino acids: CASSRGTSGRRFF. CDR3 DNA sequence: TGTGCCAGCAGCCGGGGGACTAGCGGGAGGCGGTTCTTC.

The chain couples TRBV9 to TRBJ1-2, with 8 bases aligning to TRBD1. The CDR3 spans 16 residues. The junction had 12 bases not matched to a gene; V was cut back by 3 bases and J by 5 bases. CDR1 is SGDLS, CDR2 YYNGEE, per germline. As DNA, the CDR3 is TGTGCCAGCAGCGGAGGGGCCGGGACAGGCCCATATGGCTACACCTTC. Its translation: CASSGGAGTGPYGYTF.

The chain couples TRBV6-5 to TRBJ1-1, with D uncertain. CDR1 is MNHEY, CDR2 SVGAGI, per germline. Trimming pared 6 bases from V and 5 bases from J, leaving 13 bases between. This CDR3 spans 13 amino acids. The CDR3 DNA follows: TGTGCCAGCAGAACTTACGTCGGGACTGAAGCTTTCTTT. Translation: CASRTYVGTEAFF.

This clone has only one observation. The chain has TRBV14 and TRBJ2-3; the D gene is possibly TRBD2 (6 bases). The CDR3 extends over 16 amino acids. Germline V gene data show CDR1 as SGHDN and CDR2 as FVKESK. Trimming took 2 bases from V and 0 from J, leaving 12 bases between them. CDR3 protein: CASSQSLAASTDTQYF. For the CDR3, the DNA is TGTGCCAGCAGCCAATCGTTAGCGGCGAGCACAGATACGCAGTATTTT.

V usage is TRBV29-1 and J usage is TRBJ1-1, with 9 bases lining up with TRBD1. The V segment lost 3 bases and the J segment 5 bases; nucleotides outside the gene matches: 7. This CDR3 contains 14 residues. CDR1 SQVTM and CDR2 ANQGSEA come from the germline V gene. CDR3: CSVDNVQGATEAFF. The CDR3 DNA reads as TGCAGCGTTGATAATGTACAGGGGGCGACTGAAGCTTTCTTT.

The table lists this clone with a count of one. The chain carries TRBV7-9 and TRBJ1-1; D not certain. This CDR3 has 13 amino acids. Germline CDR1 and CDR2: SEHNR and FQNEAQ (reference sequence). Trimming took off 7 bases at V and 1 base at J, with 10 bases between the two ends. In DNA, the CDR3 is TGTGCCAGCAAGGTGCCGGGGAACACTGAAGCTTTCTTT. This gives the protein CASKVPGNTEAFF.

The chain carries TRBV6-5 and TRBJ1-2; D is perhaps TRBD1 (6 bases). This CDR3 spans 10 amino acids. V lost 9 bases and J 9 bases, leaving 11 bases between the germline ends. Germline V CDR1 and CDR2: MNHEY, SVGAGI. CDR3: CARNGTRYTF. For the CDR3, the DNA is TGTGCCAGGAACGGGACACGCTACACCTTC.

The V call is TRBV18, the J call TRBJ2-3; 12 bases fit TRBD2. V shed 3 bases and J 0 bases; nucleotides not matched to a gene: 4. The germline CDR1 and CDR2 sequences are KGHSH and LQKENI. There are 17 residues in the CDR3. CDR3 loop: CASSPAGLAGSTDTQYF. The CDR3 coding sequence is TGTGCCAGCTCACCGGCGGGACTAGCGGGCAGCACAGATACGCAGTATTTT. Based on the CDR3 plus reference TRBV18 and TRBJ2-3, the full variable domain is NAGVMQNPRHLVRRRGQEARLRCSPMKGHSHVYWYRQLPEEGLKFMVYLQKENIIDESGMPKERFSAEFPKEGPSILRIQQVVRGDSAAYFCASSPAGLAGSTDTQYFGPGTRLTVL.

This clone was detected only once. V is TRBV11-2 and J is TRBJ2-3; TRBD1 aligns across 10 bases. The CDR3 runs 16 residues. Per germline, CDR1 SGHAT and CDR2 FQNNGV. V lost 5 bases to trimming and J lost 6 bases; unmatched junction nucleotides: 11. CDR3 in amino acids: CASSLLTGGRFDTQYF. CDR3 coding DNA: TGTGCCAGCAGCCTATTGACAGGGGGCCGATTCGATACGCAGTATTTT.

The gene calls are TRBV7-2 and TRBJ2-2; 7 bases agree with TRBD1. Looked up from germline, CDR1 is SGHTA and CDR2 is FQGNSA. The CDR3 is 18 residues long. After removal of 5 bases from V and 5 bases from J, the junction contained 17 bases not matched to a gene. DNA for the CDR3: TGTGCCAGCAGCCCGCCCCTTTTTGGGCCAGGGGGTACCGGGGAGCTGTTTTTT. Translated, it gives CASSPPLFGPGGTGELFF.

The V call is TRBV5-1, the J call TRBJ1-1; D remains unclear. The CDR3 sequence is 15 residues long. Per germline, CDR1 SGHRS and CDR2 YFSETQ. V was pared by 0 bases and J by 1 base, with 10 bases between. CDR3: CASSLGLPWNTEAFF. The CDR3 DNA is TGCGCCAGCAGCTTGGGGCTGCCGTGGAACACTGAAGCTTTCTTT.

The chain uses TRBV5-8 and TRBJ1-4; unclear D gene. V lost 0 bases and J 8 bases, leaving 11 bases between the germline ends. Germline CDR1 SGHTS, CDR2 YDEGEE. The length of the CDR3 is 14 residues. Written as DNA, the CDR3 is TGTGCCAGCAGCTTGGCCCCGAGGAGAGAAAAACTGTTTTTT. Protein product: CASSLAPRREKLFF.

The V call is TRBV29-1, the J call TRBJ1-1; D is ambiguous. The V and J ends lost 4 bases and 0 bases respectively, with 12 bases between them. The germline CDR1 and CDR2 sequences are SQVTM and ANQGSEA. This CDR3 comprises 14 residues. This CDR3 reads CSVVPNIMNTEAFF. In DNA, the CDR3 is TGCAGCGTTGTTCCCAACATCATGAACACTGAAGCTTTCTTT.

The rearrangement uses TRBV27 and TRBJ2-7; 13 bases match TRBD2. CDR3 length: 15 amino acids. From germline, CDR1 is MNHEY and CDR2 SMNVEV (reference sequence). J gave up 2 bases and V 5 bases, and 3 bases lay outside the gene matches. CDR3 nucleotides: TGTGCCAGCAGTCAAGGACTAGCGGGAGCCTACGAGCAGTACGTC. Translated: CASSQGLAGAYEQYV.

V usage is TRBV3-1 (or the pseudogene TRBV3-2) and J usage is TRBJ2-2; 9 positions match TRBD2. The junction had 7 bases not matched to a gene; V was cut back by 4 bases and J by 7 bases. The CDR3 has 15 residues. The V gene's germline CDR1 is LGHDT and CDR2 YNNKEL (reference sequence). CDR3 DNA: TGTGCCAGCAGCCCCGGGACTAGCTCTGACGGGGAGCTGTTTTTT. The encoded protein is CASSPGTSSDGELFF.

The chain links TRBV5-1 to TRBJ2-7, with D maybe TRBD2 (5 bases). The CDR3 has 15 residues. Germline V gene data show CDR1 as SGHRS and CDR2 as YFSETQ. V lost 9 bases, J lost 3 bases, and 22 bases lay in between. CDR3 sequence: CATTRIAGPFYEQYV. DNA for the CDR3: TGCGCCACCACTAGGATAGCCGGACCCTTCTACGAGCAGTACGTC.

The chain has TRBV30 and TRBJ2-7; the D is unclear. CDR3 length equals 11 residues. Per the germline V gene, CDR1 is GTSNPN and CDR2 is SVGIG (reference sequence). V was cut by 2 bases and J by 7 bases, with 9 bases left in between. CDR3 sequence: CAWSSREEQYV. CDR3 coding DNA: TGTGCCTGGAGTAGTAGAGAGGAGCAGTACGTC.